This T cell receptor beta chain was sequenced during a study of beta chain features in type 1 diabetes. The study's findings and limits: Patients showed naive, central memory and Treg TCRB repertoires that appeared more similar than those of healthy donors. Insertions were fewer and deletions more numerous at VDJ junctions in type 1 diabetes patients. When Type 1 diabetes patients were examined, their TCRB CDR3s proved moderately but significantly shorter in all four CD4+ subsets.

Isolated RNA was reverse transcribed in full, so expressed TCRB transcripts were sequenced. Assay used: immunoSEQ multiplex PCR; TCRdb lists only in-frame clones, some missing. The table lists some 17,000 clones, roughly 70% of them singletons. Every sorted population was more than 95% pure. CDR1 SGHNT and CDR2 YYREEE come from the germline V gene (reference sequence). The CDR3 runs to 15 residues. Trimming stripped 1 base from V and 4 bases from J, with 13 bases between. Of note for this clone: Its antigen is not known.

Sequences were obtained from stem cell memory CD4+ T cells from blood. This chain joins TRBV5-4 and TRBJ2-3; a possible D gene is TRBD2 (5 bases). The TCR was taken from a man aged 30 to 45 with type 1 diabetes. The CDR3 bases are TGTGCCAGCAGCTTGTGGCTAGCCGGACCAGATACGCAGTATTTT. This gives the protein CASSLWLAGPDTQYF.